Following are 18 T cell receptor beta chains from one sample sequenced in a study of shared clonotypes between healthy human individuals. Here immunoSEQ multiplex PCR was the method, and the copy in TCRdb shows in-frame clones only, minus some. The sample includes about 2 million clones, about 95% seen only once; the top ten take 0.85% to 1.3%. Naive CD8 cells, CD45RO-negative and positively selected for CCR7, excluded terminally differentiated effector memory CD45RA+ cells. Sequencing was carried out using naive CD8+ T cells sorted from blood. The receptors were sampled from a man aged 18 to 29 in good health.

A remark on this clone: Additional DNA sequences in this sample encode the identical CDR3. The chain employs TRBV28 and TRBJ1-1, with 7 positions matching TRBD1. Unmatched junction bases numbered 1, after V lost 3 bases and J lost 0 bases. CDR3 size: 14 residues. Looked up from germline, CDR1 is MDHEN and CDR2 is SYDVKM. CDR3 region: CASSLGQMNTEAFF. In DNA, the CDR3 is TGTGCCAGCAGTTTGGGACAGATGAACACTGAAGCTTTCTTT.

The chain recombines TRBV7-9 with TRBJ1-2, with D unresolved. The CDR3 spans 13 residues. Germline CDR1 reads SEHNR; CDR2 reads FQNEAQ (reference sequence). V was trimmed by 1 base and J by 7 bases, leaving 10 bases between them. CDR3: CASSLEPDFGYTF. Written as DNA, the CDR3 is TGTGCCAGCAGCTTAGAGCCGGACTTTGGCTACACCTTC. Full variable domain (outside the CDR3, taken from reference TRBV7-9 and TRBJ1-2): DTGVSQNPRHKITKRGQNVTFRCDPISEHNRLYWYRQTLGQGPEFLTYFQNEAQLEKSRLLSDRFSAERPKGSFSTLEIQRTEQGDSAMYLCASSLEPDFGYTFGSGTRLTVV.

The chain employs TRBV7-8 and TRBJ2-7; TRBD2 agrees at 9 bases. The CDR3 spans 15 residues. Germline V CDR1 and CDR2: SGHVS, FQNEAQ. The J segment lost 5 bases and the V segment lost 1 base, leaving 6 bases of the junction unmatched. The chain's CDR3 is CASSLGVAGVHEQYF. The CDR3 DNA follows: TGTGCCAGCAGCTTAGGGGTAGCGGGAGTCCACGAGCAGTACTTC.

The chain links TRBV5-6 to TRBJ1-6; D is possibly TRBD1 (6 bases). Germline values: CDR1 SGHDT, CDR2 YYEEEE. V gave up 0 bases and J gave up 9 bases, with 13 bases separating them. The CDR3 consists of 15 residues. For the CDR3, the DNA is TGTGCCAGCAGCTTGGGAGGGGGTGAGGGTTCACCCCTCCACTTT. Translated, it gives CASSLGGGEGSPLHF.

The chain uses TRBV6-5 and TRBJ1-2, with unresolved D. Germline V CDR1 and CDR2: MNHEY, SVGAGI. Trimming removed 0 bases from V and 1 base from J, with 9 bases in between. CDR3 length: 15 residues. CDR3 region: CASSYSSRFNYGYTF. The CDR3 bases are TGTGCCAGCAGTTACTCGAGCAGGTTTAACTATGGCTACACCTTC.

This clone has just one count. This chain links TRBV11-2 with TRBJ2-2; D gene uncertain. This CDR3 spans 17 amino acids. The germline gives CDR1 SGHAT, CDR2 FQNNGV. V dropped 0 bases and J dropped 1 base, with 12 bases sitting between them. The CDR3 DNA is TGTGCCAGCAGCTTAGATCATCAGGCAGAGAACACCGGGGAGCTGTTTTTT. Translating gives CASSLDHQAENTGELFF.

This chain joins TRBV5-8 and TRBJ2-1; possible D gene TRBD2, 7 bases. V was trimmed by 1 base and J by 5 bases, leaving 16 bases between them. This CDR3 region has 16 residues. CDR1 and CDR2 (germline): SGHTS, YDEGEE. CDR3 nucleotides: TGTGCCAGCAGCTTGCCGTCGGGGGGCCTTAACAATGAGCAGTTCTTC. Protein sequence: CASSLPSGGLNNEQFF. The full variable domain, in which reference TRBV5-8 and TRBJ2-1 provide the parts outside the CDR3, is EAGVTQSPTHLIKTRGQQATLRCSPISGHTSVYWYQQALGLGLQFLLWYDEGEERNRGNFPPRFSGRQFPNYSSELNVNALELEDSALYLCASSLPSGGLNNEQFFGPGTRLTVL.

This clone was picked up one time. The V call is TRBV6-1, the J call TRBJ2-7; D may be TRBD2 (6 bases). Per the germline V gene, CDR1 is MNHNS and CDR2 is SASEGT. V lost 0 bases and J lost 3, with 9 bases in between. The CDR3 contains 14 residues. The chain's CDR3 is CASSEAEGVYEQYF. DNA for the CDR3: TGTGCCAGCAGTGAAGCGGAGGGTGTCTACGAGCAGTACTTC.

The genes are TRBV6-5 and TRBJ1-4; perhaps TRBD1 as D (5 bases). Germline CDR1 is MNHEY and CDR2 is SVGAGI. V shed 0 bases and J shed 7 bases, with 15 bases lying between them. The CDR3 loop spans 16 amino acids. This CDR3 is CASSYSSGHYFEKLFF. The CDR3 nucleotides read TGTGCCAGCAGTTACTCATCAGGGCATTACTTTGAAAAACTGTTTTTT.

This clone was found a few times. Other DNA sequences of this sample code for an identical CDR3. The rearrangement uses TRBV27 and TRBJ2-7, with D unclear. V lost 3 bases to trimming and J lost 5 bases, with 5 bases between them. The CDR3 is made up of 11 amino acids. Per the germline V gene, CDR1 is MNHEY and CDR2 is SMNVEV (reference sequence). The CDR3 nucleotides are TGTGCCAGCAGTTTCGGCGACGAGCAGTACTTC. It is translated as CASSFGDEQYF.

The chain joins TRBV10-2 to TRBJ2-3, with D perhaps TRBD1 or TRBD2 (5 bases each). V was shortened by 1 base and J by 0 bases, with 14 bases between the two germline ends. Germline assignment: CDR1 WSHSY and CDR2 SAAADI. There are 17 residues in the CDR3. CDR3 sequence reads: CASSELTKGSSTDTQYF. Written as DNA, the CDR3 is TGCGCCAGCAGTGAGTTGACTAAGGGGAGTAGCACAGATACGCAGTATTTT.

The chain recombines TRBV13 with TRBJ1-1; D gene unclear. The CDR3 contains 12 residues. V was cut by 4 bases and J by 8 bases, with 11 bases left in between. Germline CDR1 PRHDT, CDR2 FYEKMQ (reference sequence). CDR3 sequence: CASSSQRPEAFF. CDR3 nucleotide sequence: TGTGCCAGCAGCTCACAGCGACCCGAAGCTTTCTTT.

Comment on this clone: Other DNA sequences in this sample translate to the same CDR3. This chain joins TRBV10-2 and TRBJ1-1; D is unclear. V lost 8 bases and J lost 0, with 10 bases in between. This CDR3 spans 13 amino acids. The V gene's germline CDR1 is WSHSY and CDR2 SAAADI. This CDR3 is CASADAVNTEAFF. The CDR3 DNA reads as TGCGCCAGCGCAGACGCAGTGAACACTGAAGCTTTCTTT.

The CDR3 nucleotides are TGTGCCAGCAGCTTGGCGGTTGCCTACGAGCAGTACTTC. Translating gives CASSLAVAYEQYF. The chain combines TRBV5-6 with TRBJ2-7; D not certain. The CDR3 is 13 amino acids. V lost 0 bases, J lost 2 bases, and 6 bases lay in between. Per germline, CDR1 SGHDT and CDR2 YYEEEE.

The chain combines TRBV11-1 with TRBJ1-6; TRBD1 might be the D (5 bases). With 1 base removed from V and 2 bases from J, the gap between germline ends came to 12 bases. Germline values: CDR1 SGHAT, CDR2 FQDESV (reference sequence). The CDR3 is 17 amino acids. CDR3 sequence (DNA): TGTGCCAGCAGCTTAGAGGGACCGTTGACCTATAATTCACCCCTCCACTTT. Its translation is CASSLEGPLTYNSPLHF.

The chain uses TRBV27 and TRBJ2-7; TRBD1 matches 9 bases. Per the germline V gene, CDR1 is MNHEY and CDR2 is SMNVEV (reference sequence). The CDR3 totals 15 residues. V was pared by 6 bases and J by 6 bases, with 12 bases of the junction left unmatched. DNA for the CDR3: TGTGCCAGCAGCCCCTGGGGGACAGGGCTGAGCGAGCAGTACTTC. Translating gives CASSPWGTGLSEQYF.

In its sample, this clone was seen once. V usage is TRBV11-2 and J usage is TRBJ2-1; D gene uncertain. V lost 2 bases and J 2 bases, leaving 7 bases between the germline ends. CDR1 SGHAT and CDR2 FQNNGV come from the germline V gene. The CDR3 has 14 residues. The CDR3 DNA reads as TGTGCCAGCAGCTTACTACCCGCCTACAATGAGCAGTTCTTC. It is translated as CASSLLPAYNEQFF.

V is TRBV4-3 and J is TRBJ2-7; possibly TRBD1 for D (8 bases). Trimming pared 2 bases from V and 6 bases from J, leaving 17 bases between. The CDR3 loop spans 15 amino acids. CDR1 LGHNA and CDR2 YSLEER come from the germline V gene. CDR3 protein: CASSQSYRGTTEQYF. The DNA of the CDR3 is TGCGCCAGCAGCCAAAGTTACAGGGGGACTACCGAGCAGTACTTC.